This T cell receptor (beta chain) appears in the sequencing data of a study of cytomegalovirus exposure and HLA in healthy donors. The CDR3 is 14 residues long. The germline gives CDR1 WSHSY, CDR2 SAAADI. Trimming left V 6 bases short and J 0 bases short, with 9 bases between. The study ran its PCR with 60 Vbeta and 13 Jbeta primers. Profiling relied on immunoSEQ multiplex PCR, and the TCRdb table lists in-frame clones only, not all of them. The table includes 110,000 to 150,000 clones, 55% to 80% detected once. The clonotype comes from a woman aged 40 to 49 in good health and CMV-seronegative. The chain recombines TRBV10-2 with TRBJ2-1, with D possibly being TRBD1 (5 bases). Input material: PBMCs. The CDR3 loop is CASSRQSSYNEQFF. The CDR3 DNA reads TGCGCCAGCAGCCGACAGAGCTCCTACAATGAGCAGTTCTTC.